The 8 T cell receptor beta chains below were found in one sample sequenced in a study of follicular helper T cells after annual influenza vaccination. Generated by immunoSEQ multiplex PCR, the TCRdb table keeps only in-frame clones and is missing some. This sample carries 8,500 to 10,000 clones, 80% to 85% of them seen once, and the ten largest clones take 0.5% to 0.6%. Regarding time point: 2013-2014 season, 7 days after vaccination. This sample comprised CXCR5- memory CD4+ T cells sorted from blood, obtained 7 days after influenza vaccination. The receptor source for this set is an adult who received the influenza vaccine.

The V and J genes are TRBV19 and TRBJ2-3; TRBD1 matches 10 bases. Germline V CDR1 and CDR2: LNHDA, SQIVND (reference sequence). The CDR3 has 16 residues. J gave up 2 bases and V 4 bases, and 6 bases lay outside the gene matches. CDR3 sequence: CASSTRTGGNTDTQYF. The CDR3 DNA is TGTGCCAGTAGTACCAGGACAGGGGGAAACACAGATACGCAGTATTTT.

V is TRBV28 and J is TRBJ2-7, with 8 bases that match TRBD1. CDR1 and CDR2 from the germline V gene are MDHEN and SYDVKM. This CDR3 region has 13 residues. The ends lost 6 bases at V and 4 bases at J; junction bases unmatched: 5. The CDR3 coding sequence is TGTGCCAGCAGGGCAGGGGGCTGGTACGAGCAGTACTTC. Its translation: CASRAGGWYEQYF.

V is TRBV10-2 and J is TRBJ2-7; possibly TRBD1 or TRBD2 for D (6 bases each). Germline-derived CDR1 and CDR2 are WSHSY and SAAADI. The CDR3 contains 15 residues. V lost 2 bases to trimming and J lost 1 base, with 12 bases between them. CDR3 DNA sequence: TGCGCCAGCAGTGAGGTGCCGGGGGCGTCCTACGAGCAGTACTTC. Encoded protein: CASSEVPGASYEQYF.

This clone was seen a single time. V gene TRBV27 combines with J gene TRBJ1-5, with TRBD1 as a possible D gene (6 bases). The length of the CDR3 is 16 residues. CDR1 and CDR2 from the germline V gene are MNHEY and SMNVEV (reference sequence). V was trimmed by 6 bases and J by 3 bases, leaving 18 bases between them. The CDR3: CASRRRNRDANQPQHF. The CDR3 DNA follows: TGTGCCAGCAGGAGAAGGAACAGGGACGCCAATCAGCCCCAGCATTTT.

The chain is built from TRBV6-6 and TRBJ1-1, with 8 bases aligning to TRBD1. The ends lost 0 bases at V and 11 bases at J; junction bases unmatched: 11. The CDR3 covers 15 residues. Germline V gene sequence: CDR1 MNHNY, CDR2 SVGAGI (reference sequence). The CDR3 nucleotides read TGTGCCAGCAGTTACTCGATAATCCAACAGGGGGACGCTTTCTTT. Its translation is CASSYSIIQQGDAFF.

The rearrangement joins TRBV15 to TRBJ2-1; 7 nucleotides match TRBD1. CDR1 is LNHNV, CDR2 YYDKDF, per germline (reference sequence). CDR3 length: 15 residues. The V gene end was trimmed by 2 bases and the J gene end by 6 bases; junction bases not matched to a gene: 7. The CDR3 sequence is CATSRRTGQGNEQFF. For the CDR3, the DNA is TGTGCCACCAGCAGAAGGACAGGCCAGGGCAATGAGCAGTTCTTC.

This rearrangement joins TRBV29-1 to TRBJ2-2; 9 bases align to TRBD1. The ends lost 8 bases at V and 5 bases at J; junction bases unmatched: 9. Looked up from germline, CDR1 is SQVTM and CDR2 is ANQGSEA. The CDR3 consists of 14 residues. This CDR3 reads CSIPGQGYTGELFF. The CDR3 DNA reads TGCAGCATACCGGGACAGGGTTATACCGGGGAGCTGTTTTTT.

This clone was seen only a few times. This chain uses TRBV5-1 with TRBJ1-6; 10 nucleotides match TRBD1. The CDR3 consists of 14 residues. Germline CDR1 SGHRS, CDR2 YFSETQ. With 4 bases clipped from V and 7 bases from J, the junction kept 2 bases outside the gene matches. CDR3: CASSRGQGNSPLHF. In DNA, the CDR3 is TGCGCCAGCAGCAGGGGACAGGGGAATTCACCCCTCCACTTT.